This T cell receptor (beta chain) derives from a study of blood T cell repertoires in COVID-19. Study context: Acute and convalescent COVID-19 samples came from the United States, Italy and Spain. T cells, B-cell-depleted T cells, or PBMCs supplied cDNA or gDNA.

This CDR3 is built from 15 residues. V lost 3 bases to trimming and J lost 0 bases, with 10 bases between them. The germline gives CDR1 SEHNR, CDR2 FQNEAQ (reference sequence). Enrolled during active infection, Seattle patients were then followed longitudinally. Clones were read by immunoSEQ multiplex PCR, and TCRdb kept only the in-frame ones, dropping some. The sample yields about 350,000 clones, about nine tenths seen once. The receptor was derived from a woman in her seventies with COVID-19, enrolled during active disease. Input material: peripheral blood. The V call is TRBV7-9, the J call TRBJ2-3; possibly TRBD2 for D (6 bases). In nucleotides, the CDR3 is TGTGCCAGCAGCTTGGGGGACTTAAGCACAGATACGCAGTATTTT. This encodes CASSLGDLSTDTQYF.